The clone carrying this TCR beta chain was picked up a small number of times. Its antigen is not known. The CDR3 is 15 residues long. Germline CDR1 MGHRA, CDR2 YSYEKL. The V gene end was trimmed by 3 bases and the J gene end by 4 bases; junction bases not matched to a gene: 8. The sample is drawn from a study of T cells after yellow fever vaccination. Study-wide results and limits: Relatively few clonotypes were ones that appeared in both CD4 and CD8 compartments.

MiXCR was run by TCRdb on the 5' RACE reads, yielding one entry per CDR3 protein. The sample has roughly 340,000 distinct CDR3 sequences, about 9.5% seen once; the top ten hold about a sixth. This receptor was taken from a young man who received the YFV17D yellow fever vaccine. The sequencing here drew on PBMCs, taken on the day of the first yellow fever vaccination. The chain recombines TRBV4-1 with TRBJ1-2, with 7 bases aligning to TRBD1. CDR3 in amino acids: CASSQVDPGGYGYTF. The CDR3 DNA is TGCGCCAGCAGCCAGGTCGATCCAGGGGGCTATGGCTACACCTTC.